The T cell receptor (beta chain) under discussion was sequenced for a study of beta chain features in type 1 diabetes. About the study: The samples had approximately 100,000,000 sorted cells examined in all.

CDR3 size: 13 residues. CDR1 MNHEY and CDR2 SMNVEV come from the germline V gene (reference sequence). J gave up 7 bases and V 6 bases, and 8 bases lay outside the gene matches. Expressed TCRB transcripts were sequenced, since all the RNA that had been isolated was reverse transcribed. Method: immunoSEQ multiplex PCR; TCRdb's copy keeps in-frame clones and lacks some. The data contain some 270,000 clones, 7.5% to 9.5% of them singletons. V and J are TRBV27 and TRBJ2-5, with TRBD1 matching over 7 bases. This clonotype was sampled from a woman aged 18-29 years in good health. Sequencing was done on a sample of central memory CD4+ T cells from blood. The CDR3 spells CASRSTGVGTQYF. DNA for the CDR3: TGTGCCAGCAGATCTACAGGGGTAGGGACCCAGTACTTC.